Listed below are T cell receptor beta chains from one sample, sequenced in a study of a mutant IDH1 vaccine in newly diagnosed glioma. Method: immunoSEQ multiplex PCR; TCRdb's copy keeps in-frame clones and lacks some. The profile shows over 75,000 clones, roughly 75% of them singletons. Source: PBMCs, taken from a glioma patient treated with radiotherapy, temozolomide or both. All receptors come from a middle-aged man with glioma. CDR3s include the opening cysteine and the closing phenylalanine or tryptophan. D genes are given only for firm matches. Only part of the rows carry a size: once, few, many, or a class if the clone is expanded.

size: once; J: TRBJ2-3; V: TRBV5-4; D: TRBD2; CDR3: CASSFGLAGATDTQYF; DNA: TGTGCCAGCAGCTTTGGACTAGCGGGGGCCACAGATACGCAGTATTTT
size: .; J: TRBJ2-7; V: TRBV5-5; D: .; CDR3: CASSLGSFYEQYF; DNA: TGTGCCAGCAGCTTGGGCAGTTTCTACGAGCAGTACTTC
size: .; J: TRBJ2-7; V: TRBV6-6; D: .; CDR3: CASRRDEQYF; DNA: TGTGCCAGCAGGAGAGACGAGCAGTACTTC
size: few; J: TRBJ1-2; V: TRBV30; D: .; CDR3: CAWTDGGRDGYTF; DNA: TGTGCCTGGACCGACGGGGGGCGGGATGGCTACACCTTC
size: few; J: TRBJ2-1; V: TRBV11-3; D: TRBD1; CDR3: CASSLRQGANNEQFF; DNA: TGTGCCAGCAGCTTACGACAGGGGGCTAACAATGAGCAGTTCTTC
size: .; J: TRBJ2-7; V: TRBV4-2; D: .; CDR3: CASSQVPGTSSYEQYF; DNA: TGTGCCAGCAGCCAAGTTCCAGGAACGAGCTCCTACGAGCAGTACTTC
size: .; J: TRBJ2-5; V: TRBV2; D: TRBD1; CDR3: CASRWTGALGETQYF; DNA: TGTGCCAGCAGGTGGACAGGGGCCCTTGGGGAGACCCAGTACTTC
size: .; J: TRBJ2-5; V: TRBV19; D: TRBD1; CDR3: CASSIVLDRGAETQYF; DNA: TGTGCCAGTAGTATAGTCCTCGACAGGGGTGCCGAGACCCAGTACTTC
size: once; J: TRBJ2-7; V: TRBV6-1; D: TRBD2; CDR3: CASSEIAGGPYEQYF; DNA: TGTGCCAGCAGTGAAATAGCGGGAGGGCCTTACGAGCAGTACTTC
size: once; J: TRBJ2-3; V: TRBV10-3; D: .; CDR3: CAISVSRDTQYF; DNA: TGTGCCATCAGTGTCTCGAGGGATACGCAGTATTTT
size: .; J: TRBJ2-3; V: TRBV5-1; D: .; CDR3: CASSTFGRGPADTQYF; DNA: TGCGCCAGCAGCACGTTCGGGAGAGGACCCGCAGATACGCAGTATTTT
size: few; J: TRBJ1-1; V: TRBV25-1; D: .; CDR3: CASSDYRARDTEAFF; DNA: TGTGCCAGCAGTGACTACAGGGCTAGGGACACTGAAGCTTTCTTT
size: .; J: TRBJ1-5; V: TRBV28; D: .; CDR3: CASSHPPGPQHF; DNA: TGTGCCAGCAGTCACCCCCCCGGGCCCCAGCATTTT
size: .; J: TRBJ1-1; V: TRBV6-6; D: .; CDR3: CASSLQGRTEAFF; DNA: TGTGCCAGCAGCCTTCAGGGACGGACTGAAGCTTTCTTT
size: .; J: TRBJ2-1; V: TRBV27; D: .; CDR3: CASSPRRYNEQFF; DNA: TGTGCCAGCAGTCCCAGGAGGTACAATGAGCAGTTCTTC
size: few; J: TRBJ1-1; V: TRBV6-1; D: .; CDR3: CASSVRLNTEAFF; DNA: TGTGCCAGCAGCGTTCGGTTGAACACTGAAGCTTTCTTT
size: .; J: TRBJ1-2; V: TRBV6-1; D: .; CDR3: CASTQRDGTNYGYTF; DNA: TGTGCCAGCACCCAAAGGGACGGCACAAACTATGGCTACACCTTC
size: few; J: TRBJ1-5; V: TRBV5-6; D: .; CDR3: CASSLRDGYQPQHF; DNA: TGTGCCAGCAGCTTACGTGACGGATATCAGCCCCAGCATTTT
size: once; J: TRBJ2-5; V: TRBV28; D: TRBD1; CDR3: CASSFETGKKETQYF; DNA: TGTGCCAGCAGTTTCGAGACAGGGAAAAAAGAGACCCAGTACTTC
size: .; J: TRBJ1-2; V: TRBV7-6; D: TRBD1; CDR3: CASSAGQGLNYGYTF; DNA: TGTGCCAGCAGCGCGGGACAGGGGCTAAACTATGGCTACACCTTC
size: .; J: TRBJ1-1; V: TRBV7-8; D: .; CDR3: CASSLAQVGVNTEAFF; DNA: TGTGCCAGCAGCTTAGCCCAGGTGGGGGTGAACACTGAAGCTTTCTTT
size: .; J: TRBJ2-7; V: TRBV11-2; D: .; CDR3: CASSLDGGGRYEQYF; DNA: TGTGCCAGCAGCTTAGATGGGGGGGGCCGGTACGAGCAGTACTTC
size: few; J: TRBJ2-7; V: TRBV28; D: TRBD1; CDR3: CASRRQGEYEQYF; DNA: TGTGCCAGCAGACGACAGGGAGAGTACGAGCAGTACTTC
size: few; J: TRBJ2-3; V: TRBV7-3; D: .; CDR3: CASSLTSGREGRADTQYF; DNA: TGTGCCAGCAGCTTAACTTCTGGGCGGGAAGGAAGGGCAGATACGCAGTATTTT
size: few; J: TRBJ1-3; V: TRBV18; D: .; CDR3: CASSPLQGRNLRNTIYF; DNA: TGTGCCAGCTCACCTTTGCAAGGCCGAAACCTAAGGAACACCATATATTTT
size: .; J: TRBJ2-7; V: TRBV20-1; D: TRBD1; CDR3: CSASGLGTAYF; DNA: TGCAGTGCTAGTGGTTTGGGGACAGCCTACTTC
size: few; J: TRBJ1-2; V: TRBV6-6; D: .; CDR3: CASSYKGEGYTF; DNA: TGTGCCAGCAGTTACAAGGGGGAAGGCTACACCTTC
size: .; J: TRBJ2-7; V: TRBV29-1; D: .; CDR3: CSVEFPQGDEQYF; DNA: TGCAGCGTTGAATTTCCGCAGGGCGACGAGCAGTACTTC
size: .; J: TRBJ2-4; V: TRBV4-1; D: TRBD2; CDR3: CASSQGLAGATLQYF; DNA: TGCGCCAGCAGCCAGGGATTAGCGGGGGCCACCCTCCAGTACTTC
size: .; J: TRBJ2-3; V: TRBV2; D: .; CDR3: CATGTVLGTDTQYF; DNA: TGTGCCACCGGTACCGTCCTAGGCACAGATACGCAGTATTTT
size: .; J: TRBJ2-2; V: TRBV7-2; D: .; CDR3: CASSLGPKSGGELFF; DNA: TGTGCCAGCAGCTTAGGGCCCAAGTCCGGCGGGGAGCTGTTTTTT
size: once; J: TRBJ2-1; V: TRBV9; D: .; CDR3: CASSVGPYNEQFF; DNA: TGTGCCAGCAGCGTCGGGCCCTACAATGAGCAGTTCTTC
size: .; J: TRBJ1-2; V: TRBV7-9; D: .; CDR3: CASSPSNYGYTF; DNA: TGTGCCAGCAGCCCCTCGAACTATGGCTACACCTTC
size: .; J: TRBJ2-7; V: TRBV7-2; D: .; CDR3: CASSTRTGPLEQYF; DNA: TGTGCCAGCAGCACCCGGACCGGGCCCCTCGAGCAGTACTTC
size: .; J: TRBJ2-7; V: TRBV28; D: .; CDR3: CASQALGILYEQYF; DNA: TGTGCCAGCCAGGCCTTGGGCATACTCTACGAGCAGTACTTC
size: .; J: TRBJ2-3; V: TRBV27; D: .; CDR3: CASSLWTGTDTQYF; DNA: TGTGCCAGCAGTTTATGGACGGGAACAGATACGCAGTATTTT
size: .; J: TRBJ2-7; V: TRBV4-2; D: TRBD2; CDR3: CASSSSGRGSYEQYF; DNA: TGTGCCAGCAGCTCTAGCGGGAGGGGGTCCTACGAGCAGTACTTC
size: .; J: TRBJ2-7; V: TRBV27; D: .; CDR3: CASSFGRGPIYEQYF; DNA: TGTGCCAGCAGCTTCGGGAGGGGGCCTATCTACGAGCAGTACTTC
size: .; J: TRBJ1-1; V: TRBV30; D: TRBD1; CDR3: CAWNTEGQYTEAFF; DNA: TGTGCCTGGAATACGGAGGGACAGTACACTGAAGCTTTCTTT
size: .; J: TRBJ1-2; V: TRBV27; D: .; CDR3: CASSLRVVASYYGYTF; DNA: TGTGCCAGCAGTTTACGAGTGGTTGCCAGCTACTATGGCTACACCTTC
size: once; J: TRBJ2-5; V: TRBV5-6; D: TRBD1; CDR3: CASSPGTDIQYF; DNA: TGTGCCAGCAGCCCCGGGACAGACATCCAGTACTTC
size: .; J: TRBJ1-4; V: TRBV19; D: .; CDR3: CASRWSPVGSEKLFF; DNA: TGTGCCAGTAGATGGAGTCCCGTGGGGAGTGAAAAACTGTTTTTT
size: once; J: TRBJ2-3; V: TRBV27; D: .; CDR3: CASSLVDSGLWTDTQYF; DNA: TGTGCCAGCAGTTTAGTGGATAGCGGATTGTGGACAGATACGCAGTATTTT
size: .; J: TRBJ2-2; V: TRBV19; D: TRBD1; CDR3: CASGDRPFGELFF; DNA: TGTGCCAGTGGGGACAGGCCGTTCGGGGAGCTGTTTTTT
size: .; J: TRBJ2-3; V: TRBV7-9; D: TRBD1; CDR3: CASSSDRQGTQYF; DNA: TGTGCCAGCAGCTCAGACCGACAGGGCACGCAGTATTTT
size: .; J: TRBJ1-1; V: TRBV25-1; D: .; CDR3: CASSSGVFANTEAFF; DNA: TGTGCCAGCAGTTCTGGGGTATTCGCGAACACTGAAGCTTTCTTT
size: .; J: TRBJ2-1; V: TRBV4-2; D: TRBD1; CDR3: CASSQLAQGQGGEQFF; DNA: TGTGCCAGCAGCCAACTTGCCCAAGGACAGGGAGGTGAGCAGTTCTTC
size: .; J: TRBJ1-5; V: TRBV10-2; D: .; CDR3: CASSEGASNQPQHF; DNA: TGCGCCAGCAGTGAGGGGGCTAGCAATCAGCCCCAGCATTTT
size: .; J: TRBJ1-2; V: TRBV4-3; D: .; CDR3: CASSQAVEVGGNYGYTF; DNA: TGCGCCAGCAGCCAAGCGGTCGAGGTAGGGGGAAACTATGGCTACACCTTC
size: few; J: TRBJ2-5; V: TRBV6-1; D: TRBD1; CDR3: CASSEAGRGLGETQYF; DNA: TGTGCCAGCAGTGAAGCGGGAAGGGGGCTCGGAGAGACCCAGTACTTC
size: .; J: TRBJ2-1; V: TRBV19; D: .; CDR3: CASSPQKDDEQFF; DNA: TGTGCCAGTAGTCCCCAGAAGGACGATGAGCAGTTCTTC
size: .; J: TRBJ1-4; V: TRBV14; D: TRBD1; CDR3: CASSQEGRGRKKLFF; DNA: TGTGCCAGCAGCCAAGAAGGCAGGGGGCGAAAAAAACTGTTTTTT
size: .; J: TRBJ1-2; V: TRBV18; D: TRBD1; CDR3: CASSIVQGPLYGYTF; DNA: TGTGCCAGCTCAATCGTACAGGGGCCCCTCTATGGCTACACCTTC
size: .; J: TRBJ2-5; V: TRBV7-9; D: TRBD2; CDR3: CASCPGGRETQYF; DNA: TGTGCCAGCTGCCCGGGGGGGAGAGAGACCCAGTACTTC
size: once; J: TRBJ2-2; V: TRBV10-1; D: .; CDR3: CATQTGRDTGELFF; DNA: TGCGCCACCCAGACAGGAAGAGACACCGGGGAGCTGTTTTTT